The 26 T cell receptor beta chains presented below share a single source sample, sequenced in a study of T-cell reconstitution after alpha-beta-depleted transplantation in children. Preparing the TCRbeta library involved the use of unique molecular identifiers. TCRdb re-analysed the PCR reads in MiXCR, keeping a single row per CDR3 protein. The repertoire consists of fewer than 700,000 distinct CDR3 sequences, with under 15% occurring once and the leading ten covering over 2%. The sequences come from PBMCs, mostly from graft donor cells, collected 360 days after TCRalphabeta/CD19-depleted stem cell transplant. These receptors all come from a male patient between 5 and 17 years old who had a stem cell transplant for acute myeloid leukemia, so the T cells may come from the graft donor.

This clonotype was counted at least ten times. The J gene is TRBJ2-1, the V gene TRBV20-1; 14 positions match TRBD2. CDR3 length: 16 amino acids. The V segment lost 5 bases and the J segment 7 bases; nucleotides outside the gene matches: 10. Germline V gene sequence: CDR1 DFQATT, CDR2 SNEGSKA (reference sequence). CDR3 sequence reads: CSALGLAGVMGNEQFF. The CDR3, as DNA: TGCAGTGCTTTGGGACTAGCGGGAGTAATGGGTAATGAGCAGTTCTTC.

This clonotype was recorded many times. The V call is TRBV15, the J call TRBJ2-3; 9 bases line up with TRBD1. The CDR3 extends over 15 amino acids. Unmatched junction bases numbered 3, after V lost 3 bases and J lost 2 bases. Germline V gene sequence: CDR1 LNHNV, CDR2 YYDKDF (reference sequence). DNA of the CDR3: TGTGCCACCAGCAGTTGGGACAGGGACACAGATACGCAGTATTTT. It is translated as CATSSWDRDTDTQYF. The whole variable domain, filled in from reference TRBV15 and TRBJ2-3, reads DAMVIQNPRYQVTQFGKPVTLSCSQTLNHNVMYWYQQKSSQAPKLLFHYYDKDFNNEADTPDNFQSRRPNTSFCFLDIRSPGLGDTAMYLCATSSWDRDTDTQYFGPGTRLTVL.

The chain has TRBV7-6 and TRBJ2-7; D possibly corresponds to TRBD2 (6 bases). This CDR3 spans 15 amino acids. The V and J ends lost 3 bases and 1 base respectively, with 13 bases between them. The germline CDR1 and CDR2 sequences are SGHVS and FNYEAQ. CDR3 sequence (DNA): TGTGCCAGCAGCTTGTGGACTACCGGTTCCTACGAGCAGTACTTC. Amino acid sequence: CASSLWTTGSYEQYF.

This clonotype was detected a few times. This chain joins TRBV20-1 and TRBJ2-1; TRBD2 agrees at 8 bases. The CDR3 runs 15 residues. Germline CDR1 is DFQATT and CDR2 is SNEGSKA (reference sequence). The V gene end was trimmed by 2 bases and the J gene end by 3 bases; junction bases not matched to a gene: 6. The CDR3 DNA follows: TGCAGTGCTAGATCGGCTAGCGGGCTCTACAATGAGCAGTTCTTC. This encodes CSARSASGLYNEQFF.

This clonotype was observed many times. V gene TRBV5-6 combines with J gene TRBJ1-1, with D perhaps matching TRBD1 (6 bases). Germline values: CDR1 SGHDT, CDR2 YYEEEE. Trimming stripped 3 bases from V and 1 base from J, with 13 bases between. The CDR3 is 15 amino acids. CDR3 sequence reads: CASSSFDRTNTEAFF. The CDR3 DNA is TGTGCCAGCAGCTCCTTCGACAGGACGAACACTGAAGCTTTCTTT.

This clonotype has at least ten counts. The chain carries TRBV24-1 and TRBJ2-3; 7 bases line up with TRBD2. There are 15 residues in the CDR3. Trimming at V came to 7 bases and at J to 3 bases, leaving 9 bases not matched to a gene. CDR1 and CDR2 (germline): KGHDR, SFDVKD. Here the CDR3 DNA reads TGTGCCACCAGCAGCCGGGGGGTCCCGACAGATACGCAGTATTTT. The encoded protein is CATSSRGVPTDTQYF.

The rearrangement links TRBV7-3 to TRBJ1-1, with 8 bases aligning to TRBD1. This CDR3 has 15 residues. With 1 base clipped from V and 6 bases from J, the junction kept 7 bases outside the gene matches. Germline CDR1 reads SGHTA; CDR2 reads FQGTGA. The CDR3 DNA reads as TGTGCCAGCAGCTTAAACGGAGGGACAGGCTCTGAAGCTTTCTTT. Encoded protein: CASSLNGGTGSEAFF.

The rearrangement uses TRBV29-1 and TRBJ2-1; D perhaps matches TRBD2 (5 bases). The CDR3 covers 18 residues. The V gene lost 7 bases and the J gene lost 0 bases, with 25 bases spanning the gap. From germline, CDR1 is SQVTM and CDR2 ANQGSEA. In DNA form, the CDR3 reads TGCAGCGCCAACCCCAGAGGAGGTTTCTCAAGCTCCTACAATGAGCAGTTCTTC. Its translation: CSANPRGGFSSSYNEQFF.

This clonotype has a handful of counts. The V and J genes are TRBV20-1 and TRBJ2-7, with 14 bases identical to TRBD2. CDR3 length equals 16 residues. J was trimmed by 2 bases and V by 3 bases; bases with no gene match: 6. The germline CDR1 and CDR2 sequences are DFQATT and SNEGSKA (reference sequence). The CDR3 nucleotides are TGCAGTGCTAGCCGGACTAGCGGGAGGTCTACCTACGAGCAGTACTTC. The encoded protein is CSASRTSGRSTYEQYF.

The gene calls are TRBV24-1 and TRBJ2-3, with 8 bases aligning to TRBD1. Per the germline V gene, CDR1 is KGHDR and CDR2 is SFDVKD. Trimming cost V 4 bases and J 4 bases; bases outside gene matches: 12. This CDR3 comprises 17 residues. In DNA form, the CDR3 reads TGTGCCACCAGTGACACTCGACAGGGGCGGTTAGCAGATACGCAGTATTTT. Protein: CATSDTRQGRLADTQYF.

The V gene is TRBV28, the J gene TRBJ1-4; no clear D. Germline V gene sequence: CDR1 MDHEN, CDR2 SYDVKM. The CDR3 runs to 15 residues. V was clipped by 5 bases and J by 4 bases, with 14 bases between them. The CDR3 DNA reads TGTGCCAGCAGTCCTTCTCCCGCACTTAATGAAAAACTGTTTTTT. This translates into CASSPSPALNEKLFF.

This clonotype has a handful of counts. The rearrangement joins TRBV6-2 or TRBV6-3 to TRBJ2-1; 7 bases align to TRBD1. Germline V gene sequence: CDR1 MNHEY, CDR2 SVGEGT. There are 14 residues in the CDR3. V gave up 2 bases and J gave up 10 bases; unmatched junction bases: 8. CDR3 in DNA: TGTGCCAGCAGTTACAAACAGGGGAGAGGGGAGCAGTTCTTC. Translated, it gives CASSYKQGRGEQFF.

The chain combines TRBV23-1 with TRBJ2-7; weak D call: TRBD1 (7 bases). TRBV23-1 falls under the ORF class, with uncertain function. V lost 0 bases, J lost 7 bases, and 16 bases lay in between. This CDR3 region has 15 residues. The CDR3 nucleotides are TGCGCCAGCAGTCAATCCTGGAGGGGGCCGCGAGAGCAGTACTTC. Protein sequence: CASSQSWRGPREQYF.

This clonotype has a handful of counts. J is TRBJ2-7 and V is TRBV4-3; possibly TRBD2 for D (5 bases). Trimming removed 0 bases from V and 2 bases from J, with 11 bases in between. Germline V gene sequence: CDR1 LGHNA, CDR2 YSLEER. This CDR3 has 15 residues. For the CDR3, the DNA is TGCGCCAGCAGCCAAGAGGGCCAGCGGCCCTACGAGCAGTACTTC. It codes for CASSQEGQRPYEQYF.

Many counts were recorded for this clonotype. This chain uses TRBV7-6 with TRBJ1-1; possible D gene TRBD1, 5 bases. Germline V gene lookup returns CDR1 SGHVS and CDR2 FNYEAQ. The CDR3 is made up of 13 amino acids. Trimming shortened V by 4 bases and J by 8 bases, and 14 bases separated the two germline ends. The chain's CDR3 is CASSSTVLVEAFF. CDR3 DNA sequence: TGTGCCAGCAGCTCGACAGTCCTCGTGGAAGCTTTCTTT.

This clonotype was counted between two and nine times. The chain uses TRBV5-6 and TRBJ2-6, with D perhaps matching TRBD1 or TRBD2 (5 bases each). This CDR3 contains 16 residues. The germline V and J ends were trimmed by 2 bases and 2 bases, with 11 bases remaining between them. Germline CDR1 and CDR2: SGHDT and YYEEEE. The CDR3 spells CASSFGASTGANVLTF. The CDR3 bases are TGTGCCAGCAGCTTCGGGGCGTCTACTGGGGCCAACGTCCTGACTTTC.

This clonotype was detected a few times. The rearrangement links TRBV7-9 to TRBJ2-1; 7 nucleotides match TRBD2. Germline CDR1 reads SEHNR; CDR2 reads FQNEAQ (reference sequence). This CDR3 comprises 14 residues. The V gene end was trimmed by 6 bases and the J gene end by 7 bases; junction bases not matched to a gene: 9. The CDR3 bases are TGTGCCAGCAGAAGTGCGGGAGTGAGAAATGAGCAGTTCTTC. This encodes CASRSAGVRNEQFF.

This clonotype has a handful of counts. This CDR3 reads CSVRPPIPTSQETQYF. CDR3 nucleotide sequence: TGCAGCGTTAGGCCCCCAATACCGACTAGTCAAGAGACCCAGTACTTC. V usage is TRBV29-1 and J usage is TRBJ2-5; perhaps TRBD2 as D (6 bases). Germline lookup yields CDR1 SQVTM and CDR2 ANQGSEA. V lost 5 bases and J lost 2, with 21 bases in between. This CDR3 comprises 16 residues.

This chain links TRBV20-1 with TRBJ1-1; D possibly corresponds to TRBD1 (5 bases). Trimming took off 7 bases at V and 1 base at J, with 13 bases between the two ends. CDR3 size: 13 residues. The germline V gene encodes CDR1 DFQATT and CDR2 SNEGSKA (reference sequence). This CDR3 is CSVRGGQNTEAFF. The DNA of the CDR3 is TGCAGTGTTAGGGGTGGCCAGAACACTGAAGCTTTCTTT.

The sample holds many counts of this clonotype. The chain joins TRBV7-3 to TRBJ2-1; no clear D. The CDR3 has 13 residues. Trimming removed 2 bases at V and 7 bases at J, with 9 bases between. Germline V gives CDR1 SGHTA, CDR2 FQGTGA. CDR3 region: CASSLEINNEQFF. The CDR3, as DNA: TGTGCCAGCAGCTTAGAGATCAATAATGAGCAGTTCTTC.

V and J are TRBV5-1 and TRBJ2-7; D unclear. The CDR3 has 15 residues. The germline V and J ends were trimmed by 0 bases and 0 bases, with 10 bases remaining between them. From germline, CDR1 is SGHRS and CDR2 YFSETQ. CDR3 protein: CASSLALSDSYEQYF. CDR3 coding DNA: TGCGCCAGCAGCTTGGCCTTGTCTGACTCCTACGAGCAGTACTTC.

This clonotype was found many times. This chain uses TRBV20-1 with TRBJ2-1; D remains ambiguous. Trimming took 0 bases from V and 0 from J, leaving 12 bases between them. The CDR3 has 16 amino acids. CDR1 and CDR2 from the germline V gene are DFQATT and SNEGSKA (reference sequence). The CDR3 reads CSARDSMQSSYNEQFF. The DNA for the CDR3 is TGCAGTGCTAGAGATTCTATGCAGAGCTCCTACAATGAGCAGTTCTTC.

This rearrangement joins TRBV18 to TRBJ1-1; tentative D call: TRBD1 (5 bases). Germline assignment: CDR1 KGHSH and CDR2 LQKENI. Trimming removed 6 bases from V and 4 bases from J, with 15 bases in between. The CDR3 is made up of 14 amino acids. The CDR3 region is CASSYSPGGTEAFF. Written as DNA, the CDR3 is TGTGCCAGCTCCTATTCCCCGGGGGGCACTGAAGCTTTCTTT.

This clonotype turned up a few times. The chain recombines TRBV14 with TRBJ2-7, with D possibly TRBD1 on 5 matching bases. Germline V gene sequence: CDR1 SGHDN, CDR2 FVKESK. Trimming shortened V by 1 base and J by 1 base, and 11 bases separated the two germline ends. The CDR3 extends over 15 amino acids. CDR3 amino acids: CASSQGTTVSYEQYF. In DNA form, the CDR3 reads TGTGCCAGCAGCCAAGGTACGACAGTGTCCTACGAGCAGTACTTC.

This clonotype was counted only a few times. The V and J genes are TRBV7-2 and TRBJ2-1; 8 bases are a match to TRBD2. CDR3 size: 16 residues. Per the germline V gene, CDR1 is SGHTA and CDR2 is FQGNSA. The junction had 10 bases not matched to a gene; V was cut back by 5 bases and J by 4 bases. CDR3 residues: CASSPLFPSGYNEQFF. The CDR3 nucleotides read TGTGCCAGCAGCCCCTTGTTCCCTAGCGGGTACAATGAGCAGTTCTTC.

The table lists this clonotype with many counts. The chain carries TRBV15 and TRBJ2-5, with TRBD2 as a possible D gene (5 bases). The CDR3 spans 15 residues. Trimming left V 0 bases short and J 4 bases short, with 12 bases between. In germline, CDR1 is LNHNV, CDR2 YYDKDF (reference sequence). The CDR3 here is CATSRDGVLAETQYF. The CDR3 DNA reads as TGTGCCACCAGCAGAGACGGGGTTTTGGCAGAGACCCAGTACTTC.